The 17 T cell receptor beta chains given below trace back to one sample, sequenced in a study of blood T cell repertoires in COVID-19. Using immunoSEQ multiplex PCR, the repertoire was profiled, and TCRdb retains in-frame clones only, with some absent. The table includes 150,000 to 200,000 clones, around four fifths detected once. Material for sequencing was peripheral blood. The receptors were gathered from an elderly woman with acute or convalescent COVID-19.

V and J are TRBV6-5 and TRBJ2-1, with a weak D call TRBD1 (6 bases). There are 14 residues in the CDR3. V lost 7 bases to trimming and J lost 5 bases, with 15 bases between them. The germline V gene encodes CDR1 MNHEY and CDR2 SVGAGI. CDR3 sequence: CASTFLRGHNEQFF. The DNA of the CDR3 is TGTGCCAGCACCTTCCTCAGGGGCCACAATGAGCAGTTCTTC.

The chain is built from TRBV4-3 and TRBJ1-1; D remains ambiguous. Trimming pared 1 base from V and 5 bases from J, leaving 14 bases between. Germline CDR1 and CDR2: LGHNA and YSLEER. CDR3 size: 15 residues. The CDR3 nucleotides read TGCGCCAGCAGCCAAGGGCCCCAGCAGAGGACTGAAGCTTTCTTT. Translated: CASSQGPQQRTEAFF.

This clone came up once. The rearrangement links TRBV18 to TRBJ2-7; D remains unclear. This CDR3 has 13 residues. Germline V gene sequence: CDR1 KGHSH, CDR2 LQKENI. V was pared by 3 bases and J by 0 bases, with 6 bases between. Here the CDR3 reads CASSPEDSYEQYF. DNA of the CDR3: TGTGCCAGCTCACCCGAGGACTCCTACGAGCAGTACTTC.

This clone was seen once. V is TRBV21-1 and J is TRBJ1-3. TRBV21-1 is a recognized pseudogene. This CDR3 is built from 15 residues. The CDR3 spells CASENLGTPFKGENF. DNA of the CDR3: TGTGCCAGCGAAAACCTAGGTACCCCGTTTAAAGGAGAGAATTTT.

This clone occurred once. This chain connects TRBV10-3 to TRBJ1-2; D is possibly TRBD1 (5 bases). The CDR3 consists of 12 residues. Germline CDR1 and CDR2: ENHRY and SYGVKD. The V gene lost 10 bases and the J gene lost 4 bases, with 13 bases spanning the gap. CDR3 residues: CATADSSYGYTF. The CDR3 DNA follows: TGTGCCACCGCTGACAGTTCCTATGGCTACACCTTC.

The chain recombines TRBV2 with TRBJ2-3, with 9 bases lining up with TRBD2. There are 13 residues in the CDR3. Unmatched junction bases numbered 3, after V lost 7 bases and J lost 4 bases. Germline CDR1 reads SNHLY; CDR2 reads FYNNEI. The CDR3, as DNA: TGTGCCAGCACCGGGACTAGCTCAGATACGCAGTATTTT. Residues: CASTGTSSDTQYF.

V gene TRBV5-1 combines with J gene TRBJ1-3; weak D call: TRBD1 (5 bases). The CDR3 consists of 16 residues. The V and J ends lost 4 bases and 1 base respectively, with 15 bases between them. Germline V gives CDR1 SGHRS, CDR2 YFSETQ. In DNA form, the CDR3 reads TGCGCCAGCAGCACACAATCTCAGGGATCTGGAAACACCATATATTTT. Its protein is CASSTQSQGSGNTIYF.

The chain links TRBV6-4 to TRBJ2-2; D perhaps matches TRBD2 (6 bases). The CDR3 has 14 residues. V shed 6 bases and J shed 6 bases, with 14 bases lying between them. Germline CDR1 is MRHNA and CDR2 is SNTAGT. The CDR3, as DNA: TGTGCCAGCAGACAAGGGGAGCGGGCCGGGGAGCTGTTTTTT. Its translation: CASRQGERAGELFF.

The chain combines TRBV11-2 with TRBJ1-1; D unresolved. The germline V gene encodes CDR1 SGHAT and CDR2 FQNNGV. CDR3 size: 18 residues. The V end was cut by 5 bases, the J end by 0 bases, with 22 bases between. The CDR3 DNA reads TGTGCCAGCAGCCAAGGTCTGGTTGTGCGCGGGTTGAACACTGAAGCTTTCTTT. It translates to CASSQGLVVRGLNTEAFF.

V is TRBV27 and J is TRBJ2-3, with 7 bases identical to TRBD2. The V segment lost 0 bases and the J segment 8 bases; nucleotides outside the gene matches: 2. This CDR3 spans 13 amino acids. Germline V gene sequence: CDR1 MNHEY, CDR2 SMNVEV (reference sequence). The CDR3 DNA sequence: TGTGCCAGCAGTTTATCATCGGGGGGTACGCAGTATTTT. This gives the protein CASSLSSGGTQYF.

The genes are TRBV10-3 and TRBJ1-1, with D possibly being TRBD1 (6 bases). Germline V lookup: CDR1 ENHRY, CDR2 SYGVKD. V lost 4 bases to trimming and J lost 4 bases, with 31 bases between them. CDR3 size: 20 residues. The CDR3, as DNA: TGTGCCATCAGTGGAAGGAACAGGGCCGACCAAGGTCTCCCGAGCACTGAAGCTTTCTTT. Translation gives CAISGRNRADQGLPSTEAFF.

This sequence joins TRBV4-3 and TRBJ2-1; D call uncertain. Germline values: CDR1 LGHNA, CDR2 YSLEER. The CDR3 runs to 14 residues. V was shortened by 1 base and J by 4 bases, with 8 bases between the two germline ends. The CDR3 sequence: CASSQVPVYNEQFF. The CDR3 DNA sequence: TGCGCCAGCAGCCAAGTCCCCGTATACAATGAGCAGTTCTTC.

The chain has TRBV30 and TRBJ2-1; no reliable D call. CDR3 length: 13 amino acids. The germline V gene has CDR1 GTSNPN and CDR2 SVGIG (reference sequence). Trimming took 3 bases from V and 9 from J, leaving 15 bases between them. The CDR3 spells CAWRSLRWSEQFF. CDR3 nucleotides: TGTGCCTGGAGAAGTCTCAGATGGAGTGAGCAGTTCTTC.

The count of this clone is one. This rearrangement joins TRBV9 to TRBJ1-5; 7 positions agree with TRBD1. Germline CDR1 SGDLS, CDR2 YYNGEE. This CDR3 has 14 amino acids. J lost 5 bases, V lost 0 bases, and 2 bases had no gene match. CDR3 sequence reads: CASSVGTGHQPQHF. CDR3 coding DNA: TGTGCCAGCAGCGTAGGGACAGGCCATCAGCCCCAGCATTTT.

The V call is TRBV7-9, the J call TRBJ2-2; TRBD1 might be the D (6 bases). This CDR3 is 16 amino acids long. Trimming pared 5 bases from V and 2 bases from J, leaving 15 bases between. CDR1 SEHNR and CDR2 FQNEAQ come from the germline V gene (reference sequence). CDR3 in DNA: TGTGCCAGCAGCACAGCCGGGACACGAAACACCGGGGAGCTGTTTTTT. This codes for CASSTAGTRNTGELFF. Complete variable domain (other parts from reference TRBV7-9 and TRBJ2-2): DTGVSQNPRHKITKRGQNVTFRCDPISEHNRLYWYRQTLGQGPEFLTYFQNEAQLEKSRLLSDRFSAERPKGSFSTLEIQRTEQGDSAMYLCASSTAGTRNTGELFFGEGSRLTVL.

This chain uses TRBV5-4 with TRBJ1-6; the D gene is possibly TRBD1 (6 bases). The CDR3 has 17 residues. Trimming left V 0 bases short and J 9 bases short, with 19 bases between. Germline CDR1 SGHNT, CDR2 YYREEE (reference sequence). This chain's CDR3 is CASSLGRGGTQGSPLHF. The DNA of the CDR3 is TGTGCCAGCAGCTTGGGGAGGGGGGGAACCCAAGGTTCACCCCTCCACTTT.

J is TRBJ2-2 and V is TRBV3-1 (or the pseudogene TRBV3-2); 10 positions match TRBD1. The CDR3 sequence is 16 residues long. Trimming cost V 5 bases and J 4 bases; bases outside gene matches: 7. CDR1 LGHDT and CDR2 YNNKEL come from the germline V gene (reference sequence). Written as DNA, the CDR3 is TGTGCCAGCAGCTTACGACAGGGGGCTATCACCGGGGAGCTGTTTTTT. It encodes CASSLRQGAITGELFF.